Listed here are 16 T cell receptor beta chains from one sample, sequenced in a study of T cells in Graves' hyperthyroidism and ophthalmopathy. The TCR beta CDR3 regions underwent amplification using RNA transcripts as the source. Primed by the HTBI set, a first-round RT-PCR was run on the TCR CDR3. One entry per CDR3 protein results from TCRdb running MiXCR on the multiplex PCR reads. In the table there are approximately 430,000 distinct CDR3 sequences, approximately 14% of which are singletons. The material sequenced was blood. These TCRs come from a woman aged 18-29 years with Graves' hyperthyroidism.

The V and J genes are TRBV2 and TRBJ2-5; D ambiguous. Trimming stripped 7 bases from V and 5 bases from J, with 5 bases between. This CDR3 spans 10 amino acids. Germline V gene lookup returns CDR1 SNHLY and CDR2 FYNNEI. The CDR3 sequence: CASMTETQYF. In DNA, the CDR3 is TGTGCCAGCATGACGGAGACCCAGTACTTC.

This clonotype was seen at least ten times. The V and J genes are TRBV18 and TRBJ1-2; D remains unclear. The CDR3 has 13 residues. V lost 1 base to trimming and J lost 2 bases, with 5 bases between them. Germline values: CDR1 KGHSH, CDR2 LQKENI. The CDR3 DNA reads TGTGCCAGCTCACCACTTGAGAACTATGGCTACACCTTC. Its translation is CASSPLENYGYTF.

The V gene is TRBV5-6, the J gene TRBJ2-7; TRBD2 is a possible D gene (6 bases). Germline V CDR1 and CDR2: SGHDT, YYEEEE. V lost 1 base and J lost 6, with 20 bases in between. This CDR3 region has 16 residues. CDR3 residues: CASSLPSGWLLGEQYF. The CDR3 DNA reads as TGTGCCAGCAGCTTGCCCAGCGGGTGGCTCTTAGGCGAGCAGTACTTC.

This clonotype was counted at least ten times. The gene calls are TRBV7-8 and TRBJ2-1; 13 nucleotides agree with TRBD2. V lost 7 bases and J lost 6; bases outside the gene matches: 12. Germline CDR1 SGHVS, CDR2 FQNEAQ. This CDR3 contains 17 residues. Written as DNA, the CDR3 is TGTGCCAGCAACCAATTCGCCGGGACTAGCGGGACCAATGAGCAGTTCTTC. It translates to CASNQFAGTSGTNEQFF.

Concerning this clonotype itself: A clone one base away is much larger, so this may be a read error. The rearrangement joins TRBV7-2 to TRBJ2-7, with a tentative D call TRBD2 (5 bases). The germline V and J ends were trimmed by 11 bases and 4 bases, with 21 bases remaining between them. This CDR3 is built from 14 residues. CDR1 and CDR2 from the germline V gene are SGHTA and FQGNSA. CDR3 DNA: TGTGCCGTGGGGTTACAACTAGAGATTTACGAGCAGTACTTC. This gives the protein CAVGLQLEIYEQYF.

In this sample, this clonotype turned up many times. V and J are TRBV3-1 and TRBJ2-7, with 10 bases identical to TRBD2. This CDR3 is 15 amino acids long. V gave up 4 bases and J gave up 7 bases; unmatched junction bases: 10. CDR1 LGHDT and CDR2 YNNKEL come from the germline V gene (reference sequence). CDR3 amino acids: CASSPQLAGMGEQYF. As DNA, the CDR3 is TGTGCCAGCAGCCCTCAACTAGCGGGAATGGGGGAGCAGTACTTC.

This clonotype was detected a few times. A read error may explain this, as a much larger clone is one base away. The chain uses TRBV7-2 and TRBJ2-7; unclear D gene. CDR1 SGHTA and CDR2 FQGNSA come from the germline V gene. Trimming left V 4 bases short and J 3 bases short, with 13 bases between. There are 14 residues in the CDR3. The CDR3 DNA reads as TGTGCCAGCAGCTCAGGCCGGGTTAGCTACGAGCAGTACTTC. This sequence encodes CASSSGRVSYEQYF.

The chain joins TRBV7-9 to TRBJ2-7; D not certain. Germline CDR1 is SEHNR and CDR2 is FQNEAQ (reference sequence). With 5 bases removed from V and 7 bases from J, the gap between germline ends came to 15 bases. CDR3 length equals 13 residues. The CDR3 reads CASSRGLDGEQYF. CDR3 nucleotides: TGTGCCAGCAGCCGTGGCTTGGATGGAGAGCAGTACTTC.

This clonotype has at least ten counts. The chain combines TRBV15 with TRBJ1-6; no firm D call. Deletions cut 0 bases from V and 8 bases from J, with 8 bases between. The CDR3 length is 14 residues. The V gene's germline CDR1 is LNHNV and CDR2 YYDKDF (reference sequence). The CDR3 DNA sequence: TGTGCCACCAGCAGAGATCTGGCGGATTCACCCCTCCACTTT. The encoded protein is CATSRDLADSPLHF.

This clonotype was seen repeatedly, ten times or more. The chain couples TRBV2 to TRBJ1-1, with 7 bases aligning to TRBD1. CDR1 and CDR2 (germline): SNHLY, FYNNEI. This CDR3 is built from 12 residues. The junction had 2 bases not matched to a gene; V was cut back by 6 bases and J by 4 bases. In DNA form, the CDR3 reads TGTGCCAGCAGCCGACAGGGCACTGAAGCTTTCTTT. It codes for CASSRQGTEAFF.

This chain links TRBV6-1 with TRBJ2-7; a weak D match, TRBD1 (5 bases). The ends were cut back, 6 bases at V and 6 bases at J, with 21 bases in the middle. CDR3 length: 15 amino acids. CDR1 and CDR2 from the germline V gene are MNHNS and SASEGT. CDR3 nucleotides: TGTGCCAGCAGGAACGCAGGGAACATAGGGGCCGAGCAGTACTTC. Translation: CASRNAGNIGAEQYF.

This clonotype occurred many times. J is TRBJ2-1 and V is TRBV28; D ambiguous. CDR3 length: 15 residues. CDR1 is MDHEN, CDR2 SYDVKM, per germline. Trimming pared 5 bases from V and 7 bases from J, leaving 18 bases between. The CDR3 loop is CASSLLGVGRNEQFF. The DNA of the CDR3 is TGTGCCAGCAGTCTCCTAGGCGTGGGTCGGAATGAGCAGTTCTTC.

The sample holds many counts of this clonotype. The chain joins TRBV7-9 to TRBJ1-2, with D perhaps TRBD1 (5 bases). The CDR3 length is 13 residues. Germline-derived CDR1 and CDR2 are SEHNR and FQNEAQ (reference sequence). V dropped 7 bases and J dropped 8 bases, with 17 bases sitting between them. CDR3 protein: CASTTGGREGYTF. The CDR3 DNA reads as TGTGCCAGCACTACCGGGGGTCGGGAAGGCTACACCTTC.

The chain links TRBV4-1 to TRBJ2-5; 11 bases map to TRBD1. Germline values: CDR1 MGHRA, CDR2 YSYEKL. The V segment lost 6 bases and the J segment 5 bases; nucleotides outside the gene matches: 11. This CDR3 spans 16 amino acids. This CDR3 reads CASSFGQGAPWETQYF. CDR3 coding DNA: TGCGCCAGCAGTTTTGGACAGGGGGCACCTTGGGAGACCCAGTACTTC.

With regard to this clonotype: A much larger clone sits a single nucleotide away, making a read error possible. The V call is TRBV28, the J call TRBJ2-7; the match to TRBD2 covers 9 bases. The CDR3 consists of 14 residues. CDR1 is MDHEN and CDR2 is SYDVKM in the germline V gene. CDR3 sequence reads: CASHSGGKTYKQYF. CDR3 bases: TGTGCCAGTCATAGCGGGGGAAAAACCTACAAGCAGTACTTC.

In its sample, this clonotype was seen a few times. The gene calls are TRBV7-9 and TRBJ2-7; D is ambiguous. This CDR3 comprises 12 residues. CDR1 and CDR2 from the germline V gene are SEHNR and FQNEAQ (reference sequence). Trimming removed 7 bases from V and 4 bases from J, with 11 bases in between. CDR3 in amino acids: CASTPLAYEQYF. For the CDR3, the DNA is TGTGCCAGCACTCCCCTTGCTTACGAGCAGTACTTC.